This is a list of T cell receptor beta chains from one sample in a study of long-term antiretroviral therapy in people with HIV. Measured with immunoSEQ multiplex PCR; TCRdb has only the in-frame clones, and not every one. Among 20,000 to 25,000 clones listed, more than 85% were seen once. Sequencing was performed on unsorted PBMCs, taken 1.9 years after starting antiretroviral therapy. The receptors come from a woman in her thirties with HIV. The CDR3 runs from the conserved cysteine through the conserved F or W. Fields, in order: V gene, D gene, clone size, J gene, CDR3 protein, CDR3 DNA. A D gene is named only where the DNA matches it firmly. Size is stated for part of the rows, as once, few or many counts, or as a class when the clone is expanded.

>TRBV5-1|TRBD2|NA|TRBJ2-3
CASSLFGTSGSDTQYF
TGCGCCAGCAGCCTCTTCGGGACTAGCGGATCAGATACGCAGTATTTT
>TRBV5-1|NA|NA|TRBJ1-1
CASSPQLFAANTEAFF
TGCGCCAGCAGCCCGCAACTTTTCGCCGCGAACACTGAAGCTTTCTTT
>TRBV7-2|TRBD1|NA|TRBJ1-5
CASSPGQVNQPQHF
TGTGCCAGCAGCCCGGGACAGGTCAATCAGCCCCAGCATTTT
>TRBV28|NA|NA|TRBJ1-1
CASSFLSRTNTEAFF
TGTGCCAGCAGTTTTCTTAGCAGGACTAACACTGAAGCTTTCTTT
>TRBV5-1|NA|NA|TRBJ1-3
CASRPAGDSGNTIYF
TGCGCCAGCAGGCCGGCAGGGGACTCTGGAAACACCATATATTTT
>TRBV13|NA|once|TRBJ2-5
CASSWEGEFETQYF
TGTGCCAGCAGCTGGGAGGGGGAGTTCGAGACCCAGTACTTC
>TRBV9|NA|NA|TRBJ1-2
CASSVEQWGNYGYTF
TGTGCCAGCAGCGTAGAGCAGTGGGGGAACTATGGCTACACCTTC
>TRBV7-2|TRBD2|NA|TRBJ2-3
CASSKLAGARGDTQYF
TGTGCCAGCAGTAAACTAGCGGGGGCCCGCGGTGATACGCAGTATTTT
>TRBV11-2|NA|NA|TRBJ1-2
CASSLGGRGGPTGYTF
TGTGCCAGCAGCTTGGGGGGCCGAGGGGGTCCTACGGGCTACACCTTC
>TRBV7-8|NA|NA|TRBJ1-2
CASSLSGSSYGYTF
TGTGCCAGCAGCTTAAGCGGCAGTTCCTATGGCTACACCTTC
>TRBV30|TRBD1|NA|TRBJ1-6
CAWSVGTGGALLHF
TGTGCCTGGAGTGTAGGGACAGGGGGCGCGCTCCTCCACTTT
>TRBV6-1|NA|NA|TRBJ1-2
CASSLRKGPPYGYTF
TGTGCCAGCAGTCTACGTAAGGGGCCGCCTTATGGCTACACCTTC
>TRBV18|NA|once|TRBJ1-3
CASSPPGAGGNTIYF
TGTGCCAGCTCACCACCGGGGGCAGGTGGAAACACCATATATTTT
>TRBV2|NA|NA|TRBJ1-1
CASYSATSTPMNTEAFF
TGTGCCAGCTACTCGGCGACAAGTACGCCTATGAACACTGAAGCTTTCTTT
>TRBV9|NA|NA|TRBJ2-3
CASSADSTDTQYF
TGTGCCAGCAGCGCCGACTCCACAGATACGCAGTATTTT
>TRBV4-1|TRBD1|NA|TRBJ2-3
CASRPGQGTQYF
TGCGCCAGCCGTCCTGGACAGGGCACGCAGTATTTT
>TRBV27|TRBD1|once|TRBJ2-5
CASSLSNRGETQYF
TGTGCCAGCAGTTTATCGAACAGGGGAGAGACCCAGTACTTC
>TRBV6-1|NA|NA|TRBJ1-5
CASSEAEARGVIGPNSNQPQHF
TGTGCCAGCAGTGAAGCGGAGGCCAGGGGCGTAATTGGACCAAATAGCAATCAGCCCCAGCATTTT
>TRBV19|NA|few|TRBJ2-4
CASSIVIGAQNIQYF
TGTGCCAGTAGTATAGTGATAGGGGCGCAAAACATTCAGTACTTC
>TRBV14|NA|NA|TRBJ1-6
CASSQDHHRNSPLHF
TGTGCCAGCAGCCAAGATCATCACAGGAATTCACCCCTCCACTTT
>TRBV7-2|NA|NA|TRBJ1-2
CASSLGGAGGYTF
TGTGCCAGCAGCTTAGGGGGGGCCGGTGGCTACACCTTC
>TRBV5-1|TRBD1|NA|TRBJ1-3
CASSLGTGATGNTIYF
TGCGCCAGCAGCTTGGGGACAGGGGCGACTGGAAACACCATATATTTT
>TRBV7-3|TRBD1|NA|TRBJ1-6
CASSLGDRDSPLHF
TGTGCCAGCAGCTTAGGGGACAGGGATTCACCCCTCCACTTT
>TRBV9|TRBD1|NA|TRBJ1-3
CASSGWGDRNSGNTIYF
TGTGCCAGCAGCGGATGGGGGGACAGAAACTCTGGAAACACCATATATTTT
>TRBV27|TRBD1|once|TRBJ1-2
CASRGYPGQGSNYGYTF
TGTGCCAGCCGGGGGTACCCCGGACAGGGCTCTAACTATGGCTACACCTTC
>TRBV6-6|NA|NA|TRBJ2-5
CASTVLGVETQYF
TGTGCCAGCACGGTGTTGGGGGTTGAGACCCAGTACTTC
>TRBV25-1|NA|NA|TRBJ2-2
CASRTGELFF
TGTGCCAGCAGAACCGGGGAGCTGTTTTTT
>TRBV5-1|NA|few|TRBJ1-2
CASSLDLSGADGYTF
TGCGCCAGCAGCTTGGATTTATCAGGGGCTGATGGCTACACCTTC
>TRBV6-1|TRBD1|NA|TRBJ2-7
CATVRQGAREEQYF
TGTGCCACCGTTAGACAGGGGGCAAGAGAGGAGCAGTACTTC
>TRBV7-6|TRBD2|NA|TRBJ2-1
CASSPSYGGDNEQFF
TGTGCCAGCAGCCCATCATATGGGGGGGACAATGAGCAGTTCTTC
>TRBV30|NA|NA|TRBJ1-1
CAWRTGAEAFF
TGTGCCTGGAGGACAGGAGCTGAAGCTTTCTTT
>TRBV5-8|NA|few|TRBJ2-3
CASRPGTGNTQYF
TGTGCCAGCAGACCTGGTACAGGGAATACGCAGTATTTT
>TRBV19|NA|few|TRBJ1-5
CASSPQGNSNQPQHF
TGTGCCAGTAGTCCGCAAGGGAATAGCAATCAGCCCCAGCATTTT
>TRBV6-1|NA|NA|TRBJ2-7
CASSDVRDEQYF
TGTGCCAGCAGTGATGTAAGGGACGAGCAGTACTTC
>TRBV7-3|NA|NA|TRBJ2-5
CASSLNGIETQYF
TGTGCCAGCAGCTTAAACGGTATAGAGACCCAGTACTTC
>TRBV11-2|NA|NA|TRBJ2-7
CASSENSPYEQYF
TGTGCCAGCAGCGAGAACAGCCCCTACGAGCAGTACTTC
>TRBV5-1|TRBD1|NA|TRBJ2-1
CASSFRAGGGYEQFF
TGCGCCAGCAGCTTTAGGGCAGGGGGCGGCTATGAGCAGTTCTTC
>TRBV6-1|NA|NA|TRBJ1-5
CASKWGGVQPQHF
TGTGCCAGCAAATGGGGAGGGGTTCAGCCCCAGCATTTT
>TRBV5-4|NA|NA|TRBJ1-2
CASSLGRGTENYGYTF
TGTGCCAGCAGCTTGGGAAGGGGGACCGAAAACTATGGCTACACCTTC
>TRBV7-6|NA|NA|TRBJ2-3
CASSLADTQYF
TGTGCCAGCAGCTTAGCAGATACGCAGTATTTT
>TRBV10-3|NA|NA|TRBJ1-2
CAISESAGALNYGYTF
TGTGCCATCAGTGAGTCGGCGGGGGCCTTAAACTATGGCTACACCTTC
>TRBV2|NA|NA|TRBJ1-6
CASRHRDQNSPLHF
TGTGCCAGCAGGCACCGGGATCAAAATTCACCCCTCCACTTT
>TRBV5-1|TRBD1|NA|TRBJ1-1
CASSFYSRTGGGYTEAFF
TGCGCCAGCAGCTTCTACTCCCGGACAGGGGGTGGGTACACTGAAGCTTTCTTT
>TRBV19|NA|NA|TRBJ1-2
CASSIVNPAGYGYTF
TGTGCCAGTAGTATAGTAAACCCCGCCGGCTATGGCTACACCTTC
>TRBV6-1|TRBD1|NA|TRBJ2-3
CASRNGQGRTDTQYF
TGTGCCAGTAGGAACGGACAGGGAAGGACAGATACGCAGTATTTT
>TRBV5-1|NA|NA|TRBJ1-2
CASRYETGIGGYTF
TGCGCCAGCAGATATGAAACAGGGATAGGTGGCTACACCTTC
>TRBV29-1|NA|NA|TRBJ1-5
CSVEGNSNQPQHF
TGCAGCGTTGAGGGAAATAGCAATCAGCCCCAGCATTTT
>TRBV5-1|NA|few|TRBJ1-6
CASSFGGNRDSPLHF
TGCGCCAGCAGCTTTGGCGGCAATCGAGATTCACCCCTCCACTTT
>TRBV7-9|TRBD2|NA|TRBJ2-1
CASSPGLAGGPRNNEQFF
TGTGCCAGCAGCCCGGGACTAGCGGGGGGGCCCAGGAACAATGAGCAGTTCTTC